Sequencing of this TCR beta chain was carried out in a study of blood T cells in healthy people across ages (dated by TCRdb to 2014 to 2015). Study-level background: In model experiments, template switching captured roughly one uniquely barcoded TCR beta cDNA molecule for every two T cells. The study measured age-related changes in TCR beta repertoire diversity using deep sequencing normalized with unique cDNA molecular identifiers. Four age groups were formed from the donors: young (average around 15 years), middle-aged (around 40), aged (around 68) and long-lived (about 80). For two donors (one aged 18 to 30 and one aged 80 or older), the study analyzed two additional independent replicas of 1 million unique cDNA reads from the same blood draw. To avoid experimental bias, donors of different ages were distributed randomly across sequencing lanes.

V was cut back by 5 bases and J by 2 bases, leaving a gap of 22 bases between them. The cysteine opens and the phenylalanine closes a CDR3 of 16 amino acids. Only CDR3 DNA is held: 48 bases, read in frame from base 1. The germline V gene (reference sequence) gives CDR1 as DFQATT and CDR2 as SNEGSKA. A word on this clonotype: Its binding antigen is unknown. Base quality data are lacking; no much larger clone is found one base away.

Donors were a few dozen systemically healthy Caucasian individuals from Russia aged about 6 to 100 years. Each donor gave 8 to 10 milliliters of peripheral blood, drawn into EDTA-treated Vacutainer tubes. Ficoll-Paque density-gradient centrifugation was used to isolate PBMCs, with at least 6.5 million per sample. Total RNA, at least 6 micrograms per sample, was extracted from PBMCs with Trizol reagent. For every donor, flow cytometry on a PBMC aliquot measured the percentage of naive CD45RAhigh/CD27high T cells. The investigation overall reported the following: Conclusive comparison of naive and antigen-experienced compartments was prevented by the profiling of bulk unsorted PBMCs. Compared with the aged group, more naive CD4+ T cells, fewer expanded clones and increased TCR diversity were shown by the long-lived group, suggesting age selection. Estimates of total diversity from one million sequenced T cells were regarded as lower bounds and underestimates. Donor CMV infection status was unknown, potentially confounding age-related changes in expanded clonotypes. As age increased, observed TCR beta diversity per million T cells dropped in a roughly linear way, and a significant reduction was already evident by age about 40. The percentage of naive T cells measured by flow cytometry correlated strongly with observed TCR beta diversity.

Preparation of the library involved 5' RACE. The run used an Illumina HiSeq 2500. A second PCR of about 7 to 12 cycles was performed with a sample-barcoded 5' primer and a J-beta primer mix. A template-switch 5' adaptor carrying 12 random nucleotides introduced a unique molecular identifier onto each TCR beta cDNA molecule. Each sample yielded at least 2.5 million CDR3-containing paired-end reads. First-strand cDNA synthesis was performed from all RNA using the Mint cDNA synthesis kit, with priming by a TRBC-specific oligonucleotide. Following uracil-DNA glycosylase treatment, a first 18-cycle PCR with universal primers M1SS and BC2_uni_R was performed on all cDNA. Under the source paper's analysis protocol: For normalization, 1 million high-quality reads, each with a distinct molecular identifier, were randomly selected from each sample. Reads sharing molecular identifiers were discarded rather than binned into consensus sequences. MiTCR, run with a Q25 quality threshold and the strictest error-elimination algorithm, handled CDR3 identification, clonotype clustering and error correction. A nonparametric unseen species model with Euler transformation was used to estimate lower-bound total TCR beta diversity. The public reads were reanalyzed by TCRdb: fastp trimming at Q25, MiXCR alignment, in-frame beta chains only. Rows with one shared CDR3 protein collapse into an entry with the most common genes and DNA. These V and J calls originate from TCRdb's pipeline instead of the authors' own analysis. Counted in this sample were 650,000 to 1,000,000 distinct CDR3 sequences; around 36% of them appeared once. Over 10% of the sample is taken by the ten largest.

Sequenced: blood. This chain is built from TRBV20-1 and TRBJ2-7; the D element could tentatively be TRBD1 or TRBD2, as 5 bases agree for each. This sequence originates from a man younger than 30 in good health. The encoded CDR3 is CSAHDRDQGLTYEQYF. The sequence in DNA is TGCAGTGCTCATGATCGGGATCAGGGTTTAACCTACGAGCAGTACTTC.